These 18 T cell receptor beta chains came from one sample sequenced in a study of OX40 agonist ivuxolimab in advanced cancers. The receptor library was made with the immunoSEQ multiplex PCR assay. TCRdb mirrors the immuneACCESS table, restricted to in-frame sequences. Some clones are absent from its copies; in checked studies, under half trace to an unresolved V gene, and the reason for the others is unknown. The sample yields 55,000 to 80,000 clones; about 88% were counted once. Clones ranked in the top ten supply roughly 2% of the sample. Sequencing was performed on CD4+ or CD8+ T cells sorted from blood, taken in a trial of the OX40 agonist ivuxolimab. Every receptor here comes from an adult with an advanced solid tumor such as melanoma, head and neck, liver or kidney cancer.

The V call is TRBV7-9, the J call TRBJ2-3, with D unclear. Trimming pared 5 bases from V and 0 bases from J, leaving 9 bases between. CDR3 length: 14 amino acids. Germline CDR1 is SEHNR and CDR2 is FQNEAQ (reference sequence). CDR3 protein: CASSPLSSTDTQYF. In DNA form, the CDR3 reads TGTGCCAGCAGCCCACTCTCTAGCACAGATACGCAGTATTTT.

This clone has just one count. The rearrangement joins TRBV5-6 to TRBJ2-3, with D possibly TRBD2 on 6 matching bases. The V gene's germline CDR1 is SGHDT and CDR2 YYEEEE. V lost 4 bases and J lost 5, with 20 bases in between. This CDR3 is 16 amino acids long. The CDR3 sequence: CASSNRDSSVGDTQYF. CDR3 bases: TGTGCCAGCAGCAACCGGGACTCCTCGGTTGGAGATACGCAGTATTTT.

The chain combines TRBV19 with TRBJ2-1, with 8 bases fitting TRBD2. This CDR3 is built from 14 residues. From germline, CDR1 is LNHDA and CDR2 SQIVND (reference sequence). After removal of 4 bases from V and 10 bases from J, the junction contained 9 bases not matched to a gene. The CDR3 protein is CASSSSGIREEQFF. CDR3 bases: TGTGCCAGTAGTAGTAGCGGGATAAGGGAGGAGCAGTTCTTC. The full variable domain, with the rest looked up from reference TRBV19 and TRBJ2-1, is DGGITQSPKYLFRKEGQNVTLSCEQNLNHDAMYWYRQDPGQGLRLIYYSQIVNDFQKGDIAEGYSVSREKKESFPLTVTSAQKNPTAFYLCASSSSGIREEQFFGPGTRLTVL.

The chain combines TRBV28 with TRBJ1-2; D is undetermined. Trimming removed 5 bases at V and 8 bases at J, with 21 bases between. The CDR3 is made up of 15 amino acids. Germline CDR1 and CDR2: MDHEN and SYDVKM. CDR3: CASSPPEPYSGGYTF. The CDR3 nucleotides are TGTGCCAGCAGTCCCCCGGAGCCCTACTCTGGGGGCTACACCTTC.

The chain recombines TRBV7-2 with TRBJ1-2; D is undetermined. The germline V gene encodes CDR1 SGHTA and CDR2 FQGNSA. V lost 10 bases, J lost 1 base, and 16 bases lay in between. The length of the CDR3 is 14 residues. CDR3 protein: CATSPAFINYGYTF. The DNA for the CDR3 is TGTGCCACCTCCCCCGCCTTTATTAACTATGGCTACACCTTC.

The CDR3 sequence: CASSKTGGAGGETQYF. CDR3 coding DNA: TGTGCCAGTAGTAAAACAGGGGGCGCAGGTGGAGAGACCCAGTACTTC. This chain connects TRBV19 to TRBJ2-5, with 9 bases lining up with TRBD1. The CDR3 contains 16 residues. From germline, CDR1 is LNHDA and CDR2 SQIVND (reference sequence). The V gene end was trimmed by 4 bases and the J gene end by 4 bases; junction bases not matched to a gene: 10.

The chain is built from TRBV5-8 and TRBJ1-1; D ambiguous. Germline V gene data show CDR1 as SGHTS and CDR2 as YDEGEE. Trimming took off 0 bases at V and 4 bases at J, with 7 bases between the two ends. This CDR3 region has 13 residues. The CDR3 nucleotides read TGTGCCAGCAGCTTGGAACCAGCCACTGAAGCTTTCTTT. Protein sequence: CASSLEPATEAFF.

V and J are TRBV29-1 and TRBJ2-1; maybe TRBD1 (5 bases). CDR1 is SQVTM and CDR2 is ANQGSEA in the germline V gene. V was cut by 2 bases and J by 11 bases, with 19 bases left in between. The CDR3 is made up of 14 amino acids. The CDR3 DNA reads as TGCAGCGTTGAAATTTTCGACAGACAACAAAAGCAGTTCTTC. It is translated as CSVEIFDRQQKQFF.

As DNA, the CDR3 is TGTGCCAGCAGGCTGTCAGACAGGGTAGCCTACGAGCAGTACTTC. Protein: CASRLSDRVAYEQYF. The rearrangement links TRBV6-1 to TRBJ2-7, with 7 bases lining up with TRBD1. The CDR3 loop spans 15 amino acids. The germline gives CDR1 MNHNS, CDR2 SASEGT. With 6 bases clipped from V and 2 bases from J, the junction kept 10 bases outside the gene matches.

This clone showed up just a few times. This chain links TRBV28 with TRBJ1-2; weak D call: TRBD1 (5 bases). The CDR3 has 13 amino acids. Germline CDR1 is MDHEN and CDR2 is SYDVKM. The V end lost 4 bases, the J end lost 8 bases, and 14 bases lay between the germline ends. The CDR3 region is CASSSQGGGGYTF. In DNA, the CDR3 is TGTGCCAGCAGTTCCCAGGGTGGAGGAGGCTACACCTTC.

In this sample, this clone turned up once. The chain carries TRBV4-1 and TRBJ2-5; maybe TRBD1 (5 bases). The CDR3 loop spans 13 amino acids. The V and J ends lost 6 bases and 2 bases respectively, with 10 bases between them. The germline V gene encodes CDR1 MGHRA and CDR2 YSYEKL. CDR3 nucleotides: TGCGCCAGCAGGGGCAGGGAACAAGAGACCCAGTACTTC. Translating it yields CASRGREQETQYF.

The chain has TRBV7-3 and TRBJ1-1; TRBD1 might be the D (5 bases). Trimming took 4 bases from V and 1 from J, leaving 10 bases between them. The CDR3 is made up of 14 amino acids. Germline CDR1 reads SGHTA; CDR2 reads FQGTGA. DNA of the CDR3: TGTGCCAGCAGCTCGGGGACGGGGAACACTGAAGCTTTCTTT. Translated, it gives CASSSGTGNTEAFF. Drawing the rest from reference TRBV7-3 and TRBJ1-1, the complete variable domain is GAGVSQTPSNKVTEKGKYVELRCDPISGHTALYWYRQSLGQGPEFLIYFQGTGAADDSGLPNDRFFAVRPEGSVSTLKIQRTERGDSAVYLCASSSGTGNTEAFFGQGTRLTVV.

The chain couples TRBV7-6 to TRBJ2-5, with a weak D call TRBD2 (5 bases). The CDR3 runs to 15 residues. V was trimmed by 5 bases and J by 4 bases, leaving 17 bases between them. CDR1 and CDR2 from the germline V gene are SGHVS and FNYEAQ. The CDR3 loop reads CASSSYNEAGETQYF. DNA for the CDR3: TGTGCCAGCAGCAGTTATAATGAGGCGGGAGAGACCCAGTACTTC. The full variable domain, its missing parts supplied by reference TRBV7-6 and TRBJ2-5, is GAGVSQSPRYKVTKRGQDVALRCDPISGHVSLYWYRQALGQGPEFLTYFNYEAQQDKSGLPNDRFSAERPEGSISTLTIQRTEQRDSAMYRCASSSYNEAGETQYFGPGTRLLVL.

The rearrangement uses TRBV10-2 and TRBJ2-2; unclear D gene. Germline-derived CDR1 and CDR2 are WSHSY and SAAADI. V gave up 2 bases and J gave up 6 bases, with 13 bases separating them. CDR3 length: 15 residues. The CDR3 region has the DNA TGCGCCAGCAGTGAGGTTATTGGACCCGCCGGGGAGCTGTTTTTT. Translation: CASSEVIGPAGELFF.

This clone has just one count. The chain has TRBV11-2 and TRBJ2-7, with 10 bases lining up with TRBD1. CDR1 and CDR2 (germline): SGHAT, FQNNGV. V lost 5 bases to trimming and J lost 1 base; unmatched junction nucleotides: 5. The CDR3 is 15 residues long. The CDR3 sequence is CASSRGTGESYEQYF. DNA of the CDR3: TGTGCCAGCAGCAGGGGGACAGGGGAATCCTACGAGCAGTACTTC.

There are a few counts of this clone. This chain joins TRBV7-8 and TRBJ1-2, with 7 bases matching TRBD1. The V gene end was trimmed by 4 bases and the J gene end by 8 bases; junction bases not matched to a gene: 10. This CDR3 is 14 amino acids long. Germline V CDR1 and CDR2: SGHVS, FQNEAQ. CDR3 sequence reads: CASSSPGQFWGYTF. CDR3 coding DNA: TGTGCCAGCAGCTCTCCGGGACAGTTCTGGGGCTACACCTTC.

This clone has only one observation. The chain links TRBV7-3 to TRBJ1-4, with TRBD1 identical over 8 bases. Per germline, CDR1 SGHTA and CDR2 FQGTGA. CDR3 length equals 13 residues. Losses at the gene ends were 5 bases for V and 7 bases for J; bases not matched to a gene: 3. The CDR3 reads CASSPTGGEKLFF. For the CDR3, the DNA is TGTGCCAGCAGCCCCACAGGGGGTGAAAAACTGTTTTTT.

The chain carries TRBV9 and TRBJ1-4, with 8 bases that match TRBD1. The CDR3 runs 15 residues. CDR1 and CDR2 (germline): SGDLS, YYNGEE. V dropped 0 bases and J dropped 6; count of bases not matched to a gene: 4. The CDR3 DNA is TGTGCCAGCAGCGTAGACGGACAGGGCGATGAAAAACTGTTTTTT. Its translation is CASSVDGQGDEKLFF.